Below are 20 T cell receptor beta chains sequenced from a single sample in a study of blood T cell repertoires in COVID-19. Assay: immunoSEQ multiplex PCR; the TCRdb copy retains only in-frame clones and omits some. The repertoire has about 140,000 clones, 75% to 85% of them found once; the top ten carry approximately 4.5%. The sequenced sample was peripheral blood. These receptors came from a woman older than 75 with active or convalescent COVID-19.

J is TRBJ1-6 and V is TRBV28, with D possibly being TRBD1 (6 bases). Per the germline V gene, CDR1 is MDHEN and CDR2 is SYDVKM. CDR3 length equals 15 residues. V was pared by 2 bases and J by 9 bases, with 14 bases between. The CDR3 bases are TGTGCCAGCAGTTTAGTCACAGGGCTCAGTTCACCCCTCCACTTT. Protein: CASSLVTGLSSPLHF.

V is TRBV2 and J is TRBJ1-5, with 8 positions matching TRBD1. The CDR3 is made up of 15 amino acids. Germline CDR1 SNHLY, CDR2 FYNNEI. V dropped 6 bases and J dropped 4; count of bases not matched to a gene: 8. The CDR3 protein is CASSKDRAGNQPQHF. DNA for the CDR3: TGTGCCAGCAGCAAGGACAGGGCTGGGAATCAGCCCCAGCATTTT.

This clone came up once. The rearrangement joins TRBV6-2 or TRBV6-3 to TRBJ1-5; D may be TRBD1 (5 bases). From germline, CDR1 is MNHEY and CDR2 SVGEGT. Trimming pared 2 bases from V and 7 bases from J, leaving 18 bases between. The CDR3 contains 16 residues. CDR3 DNA sequence: TGTGCCAGCAGTTACGATGAATCTTACGGGGGACAGCCCCAGCATTTT. Encoded protein: CASSYDESYGGQPQHF.

The rearrangement joins TRBV6-5 to TRBJ2-2; 10 nucleotides align to TRBD2. This CDR3 spans 15 amino acids. The V gene end was trimmed by 4 bases and the J gene end by 6 bases; junction bases not matched to a gene: 5. The germline CDR1 and CDR2 sequences are MNHEY and SVGAGI. The CDR3 sequence: CASSFSGGVSGELFF. Here the CDR3 DNA reads TGTGCCAGCAGTTTCAGCGGGGGGGTATCCGGGGAGCTGTTTTTT.

The J gene is TRBJ2-7, the V gene TRBV14; 7 bases are a match to TRBD1. Unmatched junction bases numbered 6, after V lost 6 bases and J lost 4 bases. Germline V gene data show CDR1 as SGHDN and CDR2 as FVKESK. The CDR3 totals 13 residues. The DNA for the CDR3 is TGTGCCAGCAGGCACCGGGACAGATACGAGCAGTACTTC. Translated, it gives CASRHRDRYEQYF.

This clone was counted once. The chain links TRBV9 to TRBJ1-1; no clear D. This CDR3 has 14 residues. Trimming removed 0 bases at V and 8 bases at J, with 14 bases between. Germline assignment: CDR1 SGDLS and CDR2 YYNGEE. The CDR3 nucleotides read TGTGCCAGCAGCGTAGGTGGGGAGGTTTCAGAAGCTTTCTTT. It specifies CASSVGGEVSEAFF. Filled out from reference TRBV9 and TRBJ1-1, the complete variable domain reads DSGVTQTPKHLITATGQRVTLRCSPRSGDLSVYWYQQSLDQGLQFLIQYYNGEERAKGNILERFSAQQFPDLHSELNLSSLELGDSALYFCASSVGGEVSEAFFGQGTRLTVV.

This chain links TRBV5-6 with TRBJ1-5; D possibly corresponds to TRBD1 (6 bases). CDR3 length: 15 amino acids. Trimming stripped 4 bases from V and 3 bases from J, with 14 bases between. Germline values: CDR1 SGHDT, CDR2 YYEEEE. In DNA, the CDR3 is TGTGCCAGCAGCCCCAGGGGATTCCCCAATCAGCCCCAGCATTTT. Its translation: CASSPRGFPNQPQHF.

The chain recombines TRBV2 with TRBJ1-4, with 9 bases that match TRBD1. With 5 bases clipped from V and 4 bases from J, the junction kept 8 bases outside the gene matches. Germline assignment: CDR1 SNHLY and CDR2 FYNNEI. The CDR3 is made up of 16 amino acids. The CDR3 nucleotides read TGTGCCAGCAGTCCGGCCAGGGACAGGGTTAATGAAAAACTGTTTTTT. Encoded protein: CASSPARDRVNEKLFF.

V is TRBV3-1 (or the pseudogene TRBV3-2) and J is TRBJ2-7; a possible D gene is TRBD1 (5 bases). Trimming took 4 bases from V and 5 from J, leaving 18 bases between them. Germline V gene lookup returns CDR1 LGHDT and CDR2 YNNKEL (reference sequence). The CDR3 extends over 15 amino acids. The CDR3 here is CASSPGFGQGNEQYF. In DNA, the CDR3 is TGTGCCAGCAGCCCCGGCTTTGGGCAGGGAAACGAGCAGTACTTC.

Here the CDR3 DNA reads TGTGCCAGCAGTTACTCAGGACAGGGAACGGGAAACACCATATATTTT. It yields the protein CASSYSGQGTGNTIYF. V and J are TRBV6-5 and TRBJ1-3; 8 bases map to TRBD1. From germline, CDR1 is MNHEY and CDR2 SVGAGI. This CDR3 is 16 amino acids long. V dropped 0 bases and J dropped 4; count of bases not matched to a gene: 5.

The table lists this clone with a count of one. V usage is TRBV5-1 and J usage is TRBJ2-3, with 7 bases aligning to TRBD2. Germline V gives CDR1 SGHRS, CDR2 YFSETQ. Germline trimming cut 5 bases from V and 0 bases from J; bases unmatched to any gene: 3. The CDR3 covers 14 residues. The CDR3 bases are TGCGCCAGCAGAACTAGCGATAGCACAGATACGCAGTATTTT. It is translated as CASRTSDSTDTQYF.

The J gene is TRBJ2-7, the V gene TRBV5-1, with 11 bases fitting TRBD1. The CDR3 length is 17 residues. CDR1 SGHRS and CDR2 YFSETQ come from the germline V gene. Germline trimming cut 0 bases from V and 4 bases from J; bases unmatched to any gene: 9. CDR3 nucleotide sequence: TGCGCCAGCAGCTTGGAGTCGGCAGGGACAGGGGGTTACGAGCAGTACTTC. The encoded protein is CASSLESAGTGGYEQYF.

This chain uses TRBV7-2 with TRBJ2-1; 11 nucleotides line up with TRBD2. Trimming at V came to 4 bases and at J to 9 bases, leaving 5 bases not matched to a gene. Germline V gene sequence: CDR1 SGHTA, CDR2 FQGNSA. This CDR3 contains 14 residues. The CDR3 DNA sequence: TGTGCCAGCAGCTATAGCGGGGGGGCTGGTGAGCAGTTCTTC. Encoded protein: CASSYSGGAGEQFF.

This rearrangement joins TRBV5-1 to TRBJ2-5, with 10 bases fitting TRBD1. Germline values: CDR1 SGHRS, CDR2 YFSETQ. With 4 bases clipped from V and 5 bases from J, the junction kept 11 bases outside the gene matches. The CDR3 contains 16 residues. The CDR3 DNA follows: TGCGCCAGCAGCGGAATGACAGGGGGCAATTTGGAGACCCAGTACTTC. Its protein product is CASSGMTGGNLETQYF.

This sequence joins TRBV30 and TRBJ1-1; TRBD1 matches at 8 bases. V was pared by 4 bases and J by 3 bases, with 16 bases of the junction left unmatched. Germline values: CDR1 GTSNPN, CDR2 SVGIG (reference sequence). This CDR3 is 17 amino acids long. DNA for the CDR3: TGTGCCTGGAACTTTAAGACAGGGGCGTGGAGAGACACTGAAGCTTTCTTT. Amino acid sequence: CAWNFKTGAWRDTEAFF.

A word on this clone: Other DNA sequences in this specimen translate into the identical CDR3. The V and J genes are TRBV3-1 (or the pseudogene TRBV3-2) and TRBJ2-7; 7 bases are a match to TRBD2. The J segment lost 1 base and the V segment lost 1 base, leaving 4 bases of the junction unmatched. The CDR3 has 15 residues. Per the germline V gene, CDR1 is LGHDT and CDR2 is YNNKEL (reference sequence). CDR3 in DNA: TGTGCCAGCAGCCAAGGCGGGGGTTCATCCTACGAGCAGTACTTC. This translates into CASSQGGGSSYEQYF.

The gene calls are TRBV6-5 and TRBJ1-5; D perhaps matches TRBD1 (6 bases). V dropped 10 bases and J dropped 8 bases, with 18 bases sitting between them. The length of the CDR3 is 13 residues. CDR1 is MNHEY and CDR2 is SVGAGI in the germline V gene. As DNA, the CDR3 is TGTGCCACCGAACGGGGACACAGGGAGCCCCAGCATTTT. Translation: CATERGHREPQHF.

The chain uses TRBV5-1 and TRBJ2-2, with 8 bases lining up with TRBD1. The CDR3 runs to 14 residues. Germline loops: CDR1 SGHRS, CDR2 YFSETQ. After removal of 0 bases from V and 10 bases from J, the junction contained 5 bases not matched to a gene. The CDR3 nucleotides read TGCGCCAGCAGCTTGGCCCAGGGGGCGGTGGAGCTGTTTTTT. The encoded protein is CASSLAQGAVELFF. Combining the CDR3 with reference TRBV5-1 and TRBJ2-2 gives the whole variable domain KAGVTQTPRYLIKTRGQQVTLSCSPISGHRSVSWYQQTPGQGLQFLFEYFSETQRNKGNFPGRFSGRQFSNSRSEMNVSTLELGDSALYLCASSLAQGAVELFFGEGSRLTVL.

V usage is TRBV10-1 and J usage is TRBJ2-7; TRBD1 aligns across 10 bases. V gave up 5 bases and J gave up 7 bases; unmatched junction bases: 8. The CDR3 sequence is 14 residues long. Germline lookup yields CDR1 WNHNN and CDR2 SYGVQD (reference sequence). The CDR3, as DNA: TGCGCCAGCAGTAGACAGGGGGCCACGAGGGAGCAGTACTTC. Translation: CASSRQGATREQYF.

The rearrangement joins TRBV27 to TRBJ1-1; perhaps TRBD1 as D (5 bases). Germline V gene sequence: CDR1 MNHEY, CDR2 SMNVEV (reference sequence). V was cut by 3 bases and J by 4 bases, with 12 bases left in between. The CDR3 has 14 residues. CDR3 bases: TGTGCCAGCAGTTTTTTTGTGGGGCTCACTGAAGCTTTCTTT. It is translated as CASSFFVGLTEAFF.